This T cell receptor beta chain was documented in a study of tissue T cells after allogeneic stem cell transplantation (dated by TCRdb to 2021 to 2024). In the study overall: Every GVHD patient got a graft from a donor, with several grafts unmodified and three CD34-selected to deplete T cells. When multiple samples of a tissue were available, H&E sections were reviewed by a pathologist, and samples with histologically apparent lymphocytes were prioritized for sequencing. Using research autopsies of patients with and without GVHD, plus mouse models of GVHD, the study profiled TCR beta repertoires across many tissues. The human arm was conducted as a prospective observational study, and neither blinding nor randomization was performed.

Taking its sample share into account, this clone is large (0.1 to 1%). Its antigen specificity is not known. The record has no base qualities; no much larger clone is one base away. The investigation overall reported the following: Within patients, how anatomically similar the tissues were was a key factor in shaping TCR repertoire composition, regardless of disease or transplant status. A small and clinically heterogeneous patient cohort was studied, and sampling depth was acknowledged as a limitation. Which tissue TCRs were alloreactive or antigen-specific was not determined in the study, and some clones might have been persisting host cells. Few T cell clones were found to be shared across patients, but shared repertoire signatures across patients were revealed in a tissue-specific fashion by motif-based clustering. In both patients and mice, T cells from blood and spleen picked up only a limited part of the TCR repertoire that was detected in tissues.

Libraries came from the immunoSEQ multiplex PCR assay. Adaptive Biotechnologies performed the TCRbeta CDR3 sequencing at survey depth and reported CDR3 sequences, V/J genes, productive frequency and template counts. TCR beta CDR3 regions were amplified from genomic DNA instead of RNA. The paper's processing steps were these. Jensen-Shannon divergence was used to quantify pairwise repertoire overlap between tissues, with a value of 1 meaning complete divergence and a value of 0 meaning identical repertoires. Tissues were clustered by single-linkage agglomerative hierarchical clustering of pairwise JSD values and displayed as dendrograms. GLIPH2 was run on all patient samples with simulation_depth 1000, kmer_min_depth 3, cdr3_length_cutoff 8, keeping groups with more than two unique CDR3s. A standardized tissue-overlap score was generated by extrapolating Jaccard GLIPH-group overlap across patients to a standard repertoire size of 1000 clones. Linear mixed-effect models, with tissue as a fixed effect and individual as a random effect, were used to test how diversity related to clinical or experimental variables. As stored in TCRdb, this immuneACCESS dataset retains in-frame rearrangements with V and J assigned. A fraction of the clones does not appear; measured against another copy, unresolved V genes explain less than half of the discrepancy, and the remainder lacks a known reason. V and J calls and clone size are given by that table; D and trimming were obtained from the DNA. The sample has over 2,000 clones on record, about 60% of them singletons. The ten largest clonotypes hold about 16% of the sample.

The germline ends are 11 bases apart after V is trimmed by 11 bases and J by 3 bases. From the cysteine up to the phenylalanine, the CDR3 has a length of 12 residues. The DNA shown is the 36-base CDR3, in frame from base 1. CDR1 and CDR2 are drawn from the germline V gene (reference sequence): MNHEY, SMNVEV. The time point label corresponds to: human tissue collected at research (rapid) autopsy. Over a roughly 3-year period, a research-autopsy study prospectively enrolled fewer than ten adult allo-HCT recipients who had steroid-refractory GVHD. Gastrointestinal GVHD was present in all GVHD patients, each of whom received several lines of GVHD-directed therapy, and about 5 of these patients also had skin involvement. After a median post-mortem interval of nearly ten hours, autopsy tissues were collected, including GI sites from esophagus to rectum, liver, skin, and lymphoid organs such as spleen. Each autopsy specimen was cut in two, with one portion flash-frozen in liquid nitrogen and the remainder formalin-fixed, and the outer muscle layers of GI specimens were removed. To extract genomic DNA from frozen tissues, either the Mag-Bind Blood & Tissue DNA HDQ 96 Kit on a Chemagic 360 or the DNeasy Blood & Tissue Kit was used. Because of concern about red blood cell contamination, extracted DNA was further purified using the Genomic DNA Clean & Concentrator-25 kit.

The sequence is built from TRBV27 and TRBJ2-1; the D segment cannot be called with confidence. The TCR comes from a male patient older than 55 with steroid-refractory graft-versus-host disease after an allogeneic stem cell transplant. Post transplant, some T cells may arise from the graft donor. The source material was ileal tissue, sampled at autopsy. The DNA sequence is TGTGCCGTCTCCCGGAACTACAATGAGCAGTTCTTC. Its protein product is CAVSRNYNEQFF.